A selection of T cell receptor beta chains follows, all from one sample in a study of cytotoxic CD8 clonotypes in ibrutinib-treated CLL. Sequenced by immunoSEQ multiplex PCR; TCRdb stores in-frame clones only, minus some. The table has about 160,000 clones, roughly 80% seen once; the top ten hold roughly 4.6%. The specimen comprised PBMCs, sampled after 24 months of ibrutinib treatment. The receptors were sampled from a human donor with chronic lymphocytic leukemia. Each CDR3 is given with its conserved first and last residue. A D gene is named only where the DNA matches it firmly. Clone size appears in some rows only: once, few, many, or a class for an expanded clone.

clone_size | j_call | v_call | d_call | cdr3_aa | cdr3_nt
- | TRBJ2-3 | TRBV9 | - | CASSRLLLTDTQYF | TGTGCCAGCTCCCGACTCCTCCTCACAGATACGCAGTATTTT
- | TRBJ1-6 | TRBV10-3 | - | CAPPEETGNSPLHF | TGTGCCCCCCCAGAGGAGACAGGTAATTCACCCCTCCACTTT
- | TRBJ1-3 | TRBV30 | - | CAWSEGQGWSGNTIYF | TGTGCCTGGAGTGAGGGTCAGGGTTGGTCTGGAAACACCATATATTTT
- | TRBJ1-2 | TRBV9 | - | CASSPGSHGYTF | TGTGCCAGCAGCCCAGGGTCCCATGGCTACACCTTC
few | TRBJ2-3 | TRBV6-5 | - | CASSYDSRSTDTQYF | TGTGCCAGCAGTTACGATTCACGGTCCACAGATACGCAGTATTTT
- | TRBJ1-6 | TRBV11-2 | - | CASSPEGGRAPLHF | TGTGCCAGCAGCCCAGAGGGTGGTCGGGCACCCCTCCACTTT
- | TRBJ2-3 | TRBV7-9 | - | CASSTRDFLLNPTDTQYF | TGTGCCAGCAGCACACGGGACTTCCTACTCAACCCCACAGATACGCAGTATTTT
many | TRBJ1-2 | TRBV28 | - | CASRRQDPLLGYTF | TGTGCCAGCAGGCGACAGGACCCCCTCCTGGGATACACCTTC
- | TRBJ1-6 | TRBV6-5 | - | CASSSFGADGSLHF | TGTGCCAGCAGTTCATTTGGGGCCGATGGTTCCCTCCACTTT
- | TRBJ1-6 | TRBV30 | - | CAWTYRVPPLHF | TGTGCCTGGACCTACAGGGTCCCACCCCTCCACTTT
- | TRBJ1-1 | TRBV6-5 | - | CASSNAGRGEAFF | TGTGCCAGCAGTAACGCCGGACGGGGGGAAGCTTTCTTT
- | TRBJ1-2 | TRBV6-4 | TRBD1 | CASSADRGIMYGYTF | TGTGCCAGCAGTGCCGACAGGGGCATTATGTATGGCTACACCTTC
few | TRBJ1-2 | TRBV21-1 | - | CATKGEGGDGYTF | TGTGCCACCAAGGGGGAGGGTGGAGATGGCTACACCTTC
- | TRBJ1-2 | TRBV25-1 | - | CASSEFPGTYGYTF | TGTGCCAGCAGTGAATTTCCGGGAACGTATGGCTACACCTTC
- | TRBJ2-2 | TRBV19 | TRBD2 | CAHRASGNTGELFF | TGTGCTCATAGGGCTAGCGGGAACACCGGGGAGCTGTTTTTT
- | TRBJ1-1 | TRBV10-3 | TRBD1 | CAISDPPGTGNTEAFF | TGTGCCATCAGTGACCCACCCGGGACAGGGAACACTGAAGCTTTCTTT
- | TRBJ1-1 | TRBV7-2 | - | CASSLVPNTEAFF | TGTGCCAGCAGCTTAGTACCCAACACTGAAGCTTTCTTT
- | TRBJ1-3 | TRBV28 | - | CASSFATGAGNTIYF | TGTGCCAGCAGTTTCGCAACGGGGGCTGGAAACACCATATATTTT
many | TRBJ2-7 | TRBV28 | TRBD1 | CASSPPRDRPDEQYF | TGTGCCAGCAGTCCCCCCCGGGACAGGCCTGACGAGCAGTACTTC
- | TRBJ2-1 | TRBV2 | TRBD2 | CASPGLADGNEQFF | TGTGCCAGTCCCGGACTAGCGGACGGCAATGAGCAGTTCTTC
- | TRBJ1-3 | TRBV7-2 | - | CASSPKIGNTIYF | TGTGCCAGCAGCCCTAAAATCGGAAACACCATATATTTT
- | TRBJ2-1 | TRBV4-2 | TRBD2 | CASSQISGDSYNEQFF | TGTGCCAGCAGCCAAATTAGCGGGGATAGCTACAATGAGCAGTTCTTC
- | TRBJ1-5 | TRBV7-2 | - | CASSFFPQPQHF | TGTGCCAGCAGCTTCTTCCCTCAGCCCCAGCATTTT
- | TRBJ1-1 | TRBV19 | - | CASSIAVRLNTEAFF | TGTGCCAGTAGTATTGCTGTCAGGCTAAACACTGAAGCTTTCTTT
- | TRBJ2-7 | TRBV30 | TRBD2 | CAWSAFSGGVTEQYF | TGTGCCTGGAGTGCATTCAGCGGGGGGGTTACCGAGCAGTACTTC
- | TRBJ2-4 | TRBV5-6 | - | CASSYGTQGNIQYF | TGTGCCAGCAGCTACGGGACTCAGGGAAACATTCAGTACTTC
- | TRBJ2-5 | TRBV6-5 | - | CASSTTVMGAQYF | TGTGCCAGCAGTACGACAGTTATGGGGGCCCAGTACTTC
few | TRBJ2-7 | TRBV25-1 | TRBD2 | CASSGSGRAREQYF | TGTGCCAGCAGTGGTAGCGGGAGGGCCAGGGAGCAGTACTTC
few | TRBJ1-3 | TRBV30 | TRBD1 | CAWSTGTGGNTIYF | TGTGCCTGGAGTACAGGGACAGGGGGAAACACCATATATTTT